One T cell receptor (beta chain) is described in this entry. The antigen is unknown. This sample is drawn from a study of T-cell reconstitution after alpha-beta-depleted transplantation in children. Findings and limits, study-wide: By one year post-transplant, T-cell counts and diversity largely arose from T cells that were newly produced. Expanded clones from the graft, numbering several hundred, reportedly supplied alpha-beta T cells about two months after transplant. In some patients, recipient T cells and intrathymic progenitors surviving conditioning explained high day-60 diversity.

This sample's TCRbeta library carried unique molecular identifier barcodes. TCRdb itself ran the PCR reads through MiXCR, one entry per CDR3 protein. The profile covers hundreds of thousands of distinct CDR3 sequences, with 13% appearing a single time and around 2% taken by the ten largest. J was trimmed by 4 bases and V by 5 bases; bases with no gene match: 8. The germline gives CDR1 DFQATT, CDR2 SNEGSKA (reference sequence). The CDR3 sequence is 16 residues long. This sequence joins TRBV20-1 and TRBJ2-7; 16 nucleotides line up with TRBD2. The sequences come from PBMCs, mostly from graft donor cells, collected 360 days after TCRalphabeta/CD19-depleted stem cell transplant. This TCR derives from a male patient under 18 who had a stem cell transplant for acute myeloid leukemia, so the T cells may come from the graft donor. The DNA of the CDR3 is TGCAGTGCTTCCCCGGGACTAGCGGGAGGGGAATACGAGCAGTACTTC. It translates to CSASPGLAGGEYEQYF.